This T cell receptor (beta chain) emerged from a study of monozygotic twins with inflammatory bowel disease. The CDR3 spans 14 residues. The germline CDR1 and CDR2 sequences are MGHDK and SYGVNS. To note about this clonotype: The antigen remains undetermined.

Study-level results: Treatment differences in immunosuppression may have added variability to the repertoires of patients.

Each CDR3 protein gets one entry in TCRdb, which reprocessed the 5' RACE reads and gives no DNA. In total, the table holds about 160,000 distinct CDR3 sequences. Specimen: blood. The clonotype comes from a human donor with ulcerative colitis or Crohn's disease, or a healthy co-twin of an affected twin (not recorded which). This chain joins TRBV25-1 and TRBJ2-3; TCRdb designates TRBD1, a call that cannot be tested without DNA. The CDR3 is CASSVGAGTDTQYF. Full variable domain (rest looked up from reference TRBV25-1 and TRBJ2-3): EADIYQTPRYLVIGTGKKITLECSQTMGHDKMYWYQQDPGMELHLIHYSYGVNSTEKGDLSSESTVSRIRTEHFPLTLESARPSHTSQYLCASSVGAGTDTQYFGPGTRLTVL.